The clone carrying this T cell receptor (beta chain) has a count of ten or more. Its matching antigen is unknown. Quantitative barcoded 5'-RACE was used to prepare TCR beta libraries. TCRdb processed the 5' RACE reads anew with MiXCR; each CDR3 protein has one entry. This table has approximately 520,000 distinct CDR3 sequences, 5.3% appearing once. This sample stems from a study of CD8 T cells in ankylosing spondylitis. Study-wide points: There was a TCR beta motif, made of eight highly homologous variants, that appeared characteristic of ankylosing spondylitis blood.

The CDR3 covers 17 residues. With V trimmed by 5 bases and J by 2 bases, 9 bases remained unmatched. Germline V gene sequence: CDR1 SEHNR, CDR2 FQNEAQ (reference sequence). This TCR was recovered from a male donor with ankylosing spondylitis. The source material was blood, either unsorted or a sorted T cell fraction (not recorded which). This chain links TRBV7-9 with TRBJ2-5, with TRBD2 identical over 12 bases. CDR3: CASSLKWTSGDQETQYF. CDR3 DNA sequence: TGTGCCAGCAGCCTCAAATGGACTAGCGGGGATCAAGAGACCCAGTACTTC.